The rows below give T cell receptor beta chains drawn from one sample of a study of blood T cell repertoires in COVID-19. Some clones are missing from TCRdb's copy, which holds only in-frame ones; the method was immunoSEQ multiplex PCR. The data contain 200,000 to 250,000 clones, 89% of them seen just once; the ten biggest clones take up about 6.3%. The source material was peripheral blood. These receptor sequences come from a man aged 55 to 69 who had recovered from COVID-19. The CDR3 runs from the conserved cysteine through the conserved F or W. D genes are given only for firm matches. The listing skips clone size in some rows; elsewhere it reads once, few, many or a size class.

J gene	V gene	D gene	clone size	CDR3 protein	CDR3 DNA
TRBJ2-3	TRBV28	-	-	CASSSPGLFPIDTQYF	TGTGCCAGCAGTTCCCCGGGACTTTTCCCGATAGATACGCAGTATTTT
TRBJ2-2	TRBV3-1/TRBV3-2	TRBD1	-	CASNRQGDTGELFF	TGTGCCAGCAACAGACAGGGCGACACCGGGGAGCTGTTTTTT
TRBJ1-1	TRBV5-6	TRBD1	-	CASSWDRNTEAFF	TGTGCCAGCAGTTGGGACAGAAACACTGAAGCTTTCTTT
TRBJ1-6	TRBV19	-	-	CASSTRDTLTLHF	TGTGCCAGTAGTACGAGGGACACCCTCACCCTCCACTTT
TRBJ1-5	TRBV27	-	once	CASSLGRGTEPQHF	TGTGCCAGCAGTCTCGGACGGGGTACGGAGCCCCAGCATTTT
TRBJ1-6	TRBV28	-	-	CASSFAGTPNSPLHF	TGTGCCAGCAGTTTCGCGGGGACCCCAAATTCACCCCTCCACTTT
TRBJ1-5	TRBV19	TRBD1	-	CASSTEIDRGWSNQPQHF	TGTGCCAGTAGTACCGAAATAGACAGGGGATGGAGCAATCAGCCCCAGCATTTT
TRBJ2-7	TRBV23-1	TRBD1	once	CASSQSNRGLLDEQYF	TGCGCCAGCAGTCAATCGAACAGGGGCCTTCTCGACGAGCAGTACTTC
TRBJ1-6	TRBV5-1	-	-	CASSLEDSRSPLHF	TGCGCCAGCAGCTTGGAAGACAGTCGGTCACCCCTCCACTTT
TRBJ1-2	TRBV2	TRBD1	-	CASRTGVAGYTF	TGTGCCAGCAGAACAGGGGTAGCTGGCTACACCTTC
TRBJ1-1	TRBV18	-	-	CASSPRQAGDTEAFF	TGTGCCAGCTCACCACGCCAGGCGGGGGACACTGAAGCTTTCTTT
TRBJ2-5	TRBV4-2	-	once	CASSQGLAEGETQYF	TGTGCCAGCAGCCAGGGTTTAGCGGAGGGGGAGACCCAGTACTTC
TRBJ2-1	TRBV7-3	TRBD2	-	CASSLAGGPREQFF	TGTGCCAGCAGCTTAGCGGGAGGGCCCCGTGAGCAGTTCTTC
TRBJ1-4	TRBV11-2	-	-	CASSLRLTNEKLFF	TGTGCCAGCAGCTTAAGACTTACTAATGAAAAACTGTTTTTT
TRBJ2-2	TRBV18	TRBD1	-	CASSPTGDHTGELFF	TGTGCCAGCTCACCAACAGGGGACCACACCGGGGAGCTGTTTTTT
TRBJ2-1	TRBV5-4	TRBD2	once	CASSSYLLAGKNEQFF	TGTGCCAGCAGCTCTTACCTACTAGCGGGAAAGAATGAGCAGTTCTTC
TRBJ2-2	TRBV7-3	-	-	CASSLTWESGELFF	TGTGCCAGCAGCTTAACTTGGGAGTCAGGGGAGCTGTTTTTT
TRBJ2-7	TRBV4-1	TRBD1	-	CASSHPGTATYEQYF	TGCGCCAGCAGCCACCCCGGGACAGCGACTTACGAGCAGTACTTC
TRBJ2-3	TRBV7-6	-	-	CASSLGTASSTDTQYF	TGTGCCAGCAGCTTAGGGACAGCCTCTAGCACAGATACGCAGTATTTT
TRBJ2-7	TRBV5-6	-	once	CASRLPGDSYEQYF	TGTGCCAGCAGACTCCCAGGGGACTCCTACGAGCAGTACTTC
TRBJ1-5	TRBV21-1	-	-	CASSPRDRGRWNQPQHF	TGTGCCAGCAGCCCCCGGGACAGGGGGCGATGGAATCAGCCCCAGCATTTT
TRBJ2-7	TRBV30	-	-	CACGRDTLFYEQYF	TGTGCCTGCGGAAGGGACACCCTTTTCTACGAGCAGTACTTC
TRBJ2-7	TRBV12-3/TRBV12-4	-	-	CASSLKSSYEQYF	TGTGCCAGCAGTTTAAAGAGCTCCTACGAGCAGTACTTC
TRBJ2-3	TRBV27	TRBD2	-	CASSLRLAGDTQYF	TGTGCCAGCAGTTTAAGACTAGCGGGAGATACGCAGTATTTT
TRBJ2-1	TRBV11-3	TRBD2	-	CASSSRTSGKNEQFF	TGTGCCAGCAGCTCGAGGACTAGCGGGAAGAATGAGCAGTTCTTC